The 30 T cell receptor beta chains below were found in one sample sequenced in a study of T-cell memory formation after mild COVID-19 (dated by TCRdb to the early 2020s). The library was obtained by 5' RACE. Sequenced on an Illumina NovaSeq 6000. The public reads were run again by TCRdb, first through fastp at Q25 and then through MiXCR, and only productive beta chains were kept. When rows share a CDR3 protein, they turn into one entry using the most common DNA and genes. In this sample the table shows roughly 220,000 distinct CDR3 sequences, around 9.5% of which occur a single time. Of the sample, around 3.4% is held by the ten largest clones. The sequenced material came from PBMCs or a T cell subset sorted from them (not recorded which). Receptors originate from a young man who had mild COVID-19 (a few samples of this study predate the infection). The sample titles of this study are shuffled in the database, so cell type and time point are left out; the donor was told from shared clones.

Many counts were recorded for this clonotype. This rearrangement joins TRBV5-1 to TRBJ2-7; D may match TRBD1 or TRBD2 (5 bases each). The V end lost 6 bases, the J end lost 6 bases, and 16 bases lay between the germline ends. Germline V gives CDR1 SGHRS, CDR2 YFSETQ. The CDR3 loop spans 13 amino acids. The CDR3 spells CASTLVSGREQYF. The CDR3 nucleotides are TGCGCCAGCACCCTTGTATCGGGGCGCGAGCAGTACTTC.

The J gene is TRBJ1-4, the V gene TRBV5-1; a weak D match, TRBD1 (6 bases). The CDR3 is made up of 15 amino acids. From germline, CDR1 is SGHRS and CDR2 YFSETQ. The V and J ends lost 2 bases and 3 bases respectively, with 11 bases between them. Written as DNA, the CDR3 is TGCGCCAGCAGCTTTTTACAGGGAGCTAATGAAAAACTGTTTTTT. Amino acids: CASSFLQGANEKLFF.

The chain employs TRBV3-1 and TRBJ2-2; possible D gene TRBD1, 5 bases. Germline values: CDR1 LGHDT, CDR2 YNNKEL (reference sequence). V lost 6 bases to trimming and J lost 2 bases, with 16 bases between them. CDR3 length: 16 amino acids. The CDR3: CASSFTPGHNTGELFF. DNA of the CDR3: TGTGCCAGCAGTTTTACTCCAGGGCACAACACCGGGGAGCTGTTTTTT.

V and J are TRBV6-5 and TRBJ2-3; 9 nucleotides agree with TRBD1. This CDR3 has 15 amino acids. V lost 6 bases to trimming and J lost 6 bases; unmatched junction nucleotides: 10. CDR1 is MNHEY and CDR2 is SVGAGI in the germline V gene. CDR3 DNA: TGTGCCAGCAGCCCCGGACAGGGGCCCTCGGATACGCAGTATTTT. Translating it yields CASSPGQGPSDTQYF.

The sample holds a few counts of this clonotype. The V and J genes are TRBV7-3 and TRBJ2-3, with D possibly called TRBD1 or TRBD2 (6 bases each). Germline values: CDR1 SGHTA, CDR2 FQGTGA. Trimming removed 5 bases at V and 0 bases at J, with 24 bases between. The CDR3 spans 19 residues. CDR3 in DNA: TGTGCCAGCAGCCTCCCCGCCCGGGACATCGGAGGGAGCACAGATACGCAGTATTTT. Its protein product is CASSLPARDIGGSTDTQYF. Looking up the rest from reference TRBV7-3 and TRBJ2-3 gives the full variable domain: GAGVSQTPSNKVTEKGKYVELRCDPISGHTALYWYRQSLGQGPEFLIYFQGTGAADDSGLPNDRFFAVRPEGSVSTLKIQRTERGDSAVYLCASSLPARDIGGSTDTQYFGPGTRLTVL.

This clonotype was picked up a small number of times. The V gene is TRBV6-5, the J gene TRBJ1-2, with 7 positions matching TRBD1. V was pared by 2 bases and J by 8 bases, with 8 bases of the junction left unmatched. The germline V gene has CDR1 MNHEY and CDR2 SVGAGI. CDR3 size: 14 residues. CDR3: CASSYRLGGSGYTF. Here the CDR3 DNA reads TGTGCCAGCAGTTACCGGTTAGGGGGCTCGGGCTACACCTTC.

The chain carries TRBV12-3 or TRBV12-4 and TRBJ1-6, with D uncertain. Trimming removed 2 bases at V and 7 bases at J, with 15 bases between. CDR3 length: 16 residues. The CDR3 region is CASSLTDGRGNSPLHF. Written as DNA, the CDR3 is TGTGCCAGCAGTTTAACGGATGGCAGAGGAAATTCACCCCTCCACTTT.

This clonotype showed up just a few times. V usage is TRBV5-1 and J usage is TRBJ2-3, with TRBD1 identical over 8 bases. The CDR3 has 15 residues. Per germline, CDR1 SGHRS and CDR2 YFSETQ. V shed 0 bases and J 2 bases; nucleotides not matched to a gene: 2. CDR3 amino acids: CASSLGGQDTDTQYF. The CDR3 nucleotides read TGCGCCAGCAGCTTGGGGGGACAGGACACAGATACGCAGTATTTT.

In this sample, this clonotype turned up a few times. V gene TRBV11-2 combines with J gene TRBJ1-1, with TRBD1 matching over 9 bases. The CDR3 loop spans 15 amino acids. After removal of 4 bases from V and 11 bases from J, the junction contained 14 bases not matched to a gene. CDR1 is SGHAT and CDR2 is FQNNGV in the germline V gene. Here the CDR3 DNA reads TGTGCCAGCAGCTCGCCGGGACAGGGTATCTTCGAGGCTTTCTTT. Amino acids: CASSSPGQGIFEAFF.

This clonotype was seen at least ten times. The V and J genes are TRBV4-1 and TRBJ2-1; D not resolved. This CDR3 contains 15 residues. The V end lost 0 bases, the J end lost 0 bases, and 6 bases lay between the germline ends. Germline-derived CDR1 and CDR2 are MGHRA and YSYEKL. This CDR3 is CASSQDESSYNEQFF. The CDR3 bases are TGCGCCAGCAGCCAAGATGAGAGCTCCTACAATGAGCAGTTCTTC.

This clonotype was found a few times. The chain is built from TRBV28 and TRBJ2-5; D is perhaps TRBD2 (5 bases). Trimming cost V 3 bases and J 1 base, with 15 bases left between them. Germline CDR1 and CDR2: MDHEN and SYDVKM. CDR3 size: 16 residues. The CDR3 DNA is TGTGCCAGCAGTTTCTGGACTCTAACCTCCCAAGAGACCCAGTACTTC. It codes for CASSFWTLTSQETQYF.

The rearrangement links TRBV4-2 to TRBJ2-1; 11 bases align to TRBD2. J gave up 5 bases and V 6 bases, and 6 bases lay outside the gene matches. CDR3 length equals 15 residues. The germline CDR1 and CDR2 sequences are LGHNA and YNFKEQ. CDR3 protein: CASSRLAGLDNEQFF. The CDR3 bases are TGTGCCAGCAGTAGACTAGCGGGGTTGGACAATGAGCAGTTCTTC.

This clonotype was detected a few times. The rearrangement uses TRBV9 and TRBJ2-5; D is possibly TRBD1 (5 bases). This CDR3 contains 14 residues. The V end lost 3 bases, the J end lost 4 bases, and 13 bases lay between the germline ends. Looked up from germline, CDR1 is SGDLS and CDR2 is YYNGEE. CDR3: CASSDRGWGETQYF. In DNA, the CDR3 is TGTGCCAGCAGCGATAGGGGTTGGGGAGAGACCCAGTACTTC.

This chain connects TRBV11-2 to TRBJ2-5, with 7 bases identical to TRBD2. The CDR3 has 15 residues. Trimming cost V 0 bases and J 6 bases; bases outside gene matches: 7. Germline lookup yields CDR1 SGHAT and CDR2 FQNNGV. CDR3 sequence: CASSLDRGDIQTQYF. CDR3 DNA: TGTGCCAGCAGCTTAGATCGGGGGGATATTCAGACCCAGTACTTC.

This clonotype was seen a few times. The chain recombines TRBV7-9 with TRBJ1-5; D is possibly TRBD1 (6 bases). This CDR3 has 14 residues. Germline V lookup: CDR1 SEHNR, CDR2 FQNEAQ (reference sequence). V was trimmed by 6 bases and J by 5 bases, leaving 14 bases between them. Here the CDR3 reads CASSRGGLDQPQHF. DNA for the CDR3: TGTGCCAGCAGTCGAGGGGGGTTGGATCAGCCCCAGCATTTT.

The CDR3 sequence is CASSPRTGLTTEAFF. The CDR3 bases are TGTGCCAGCAGCCCGCGGACGGGCCTCACTACTGAAGCTTTCTTT. The chain is built from TRBV7-2 and TRBJ1-1; the D is unclear. V lost 5 bases to trimming and J lost 5 bases, with 18 bases between them. Germline CDR1 reads SGHTA; CDR2 reads FQGNSA. This CDR3 region has 15 residues.

Only a few counts were recorded for this clonotype. The chain has TRBV4-3 and TRBJ2-7; D possibly corresponds to TRBD2 (5 bases). CDR1 and CDR2 from the germline V gene are LGHNA and YSLEER. Trimming left V 5 bases short and J 7 bases short, with 18 bases between. The CDR3 runs to 14 residues. CDR3 sequence reads: CASSLLVRRGEQYF. CDR3 nucleotides: TGCGCCAGCAGCTTACTTGTTCGTCGGGGTGAGCAGTACTTC.

The chain couples TRBV5-1 to TRBJ2-1, with unresolved D. The CDR3 covers 15 residues. Trimming cost V 0 bases and J 9 bases, with 16 bases left between them. CDR1 and CDR2 from the germline V gene are SGHRS and YFSETQ. The CDR3 loop is CASSLDPHFDGEQFF. The DNA for the CDR3 is TGCGCCAGCAGCTTGGACCCCCATTTTGATGGTGAGCAGTTCTTC.

This clonotype has a handful of counts. The J gene is TRBJ2-5, the V gene TRBV9; D uncertain. Trimming shortened V by 0 bases and J by 1 base, and 7 bases separated the two germline ends. The CDR3 loop spans 14 amino acids. The germline gives CDR1 SGDLS, CDR2 YYNGEE. The DNA of the CDR3 is TGTGCCAGCAGCGTAGTAGGCACCCAAGAGACCCAGTACTTC. Residues: CASSVVGTQETQYF.

This clonotype was picked up many times. The V gene is TRBV5-4, the J gene TRBJ2-7; D is possibly TRBD1 (6 bases). The CDR3 runs 15 residues. The V gene lost 4 bases and the J gene lost 6 bases, with 20 bases spanning the gap. CDR1 and CDR2 (germline): SGHNT, YYREEE (reference sequence). The CDR3 is CASSLGATNPGEQYF. CDR3 nucleotide sequence: TGTGCCAGCAGCCTGGGGGCGACGAATCCCGGCGAGCAGTACTTC.

V and J are TRBV30 and TRBJ1-4; D call uncertain. The V end was cut by 0 bases, the J end by 9 bases, with 14 bases between. Germline CDR1 and CDR2: GTSNPN and SVGIG (reference sequence). The CDR3 runs 14 residues. The CDR3 spells CAWSVWSDLKKLFF. Here the CDR3 DNA reads TGTGCCTGGAGTGTATGGTCCGATCTTAAAAAACTGTTTTTT.

The rearrangement joins TRBV7-8 to TRBJ1-5; maybe TRBD1 (5 bases). V lost 2 bases, J lost 4 bases, and 24 bases lay in between. The CDR3 sequence is 19 residues long. Germline assignment: CDR1 SGHVS and CDR2 FQNEAQ. CDR3 sequence (DNA): TGTGCCAGCAGCTTATATCGACTGAGGCTAACAGGACATAATCAGCCCCAGCATTTT. This codes for CASSLYRLRLTGHNQPQHF.

The chain links TRBV6-5 to TRBJ1-5; D unresolved. The CDR3 is 15 residues long. V shed 3 bases and J shed 1 base, with 10 bases lying between them. Germline V gene lookup returns CDR1 MNHEY and CDR2 SVGAGI. The CDR3 sequence is CASSYDRGSNQPQHF. In DNA, the CDR3 is TGTGCCAGCAGTTATGATCGTGGGAGCAATCAGCCCCAGCATTTT.

This clonotype has a handful of counts. In nucleotides, the CDR3 is TGCAGTGCTAGAGATGGCTCTGGGGCCAACGTCCTGACTTTC. As protein: CSARDGSGANVLTF. This sequence joins TRBV20-1 and TRBJ2-6; no firm D call. CDR1 and CDR2 (germline): DFQATT, SNEGSKA (reference sequence). CDR3 length: 14 residues. Trimming cost V 0 bases and J 0 bases, with 3 bases left between them.

The table lists this clonotype with many counts. The chain has TRBV24-1 and TRBJ2-5; tentatively, D is TRBD1 (6 bases). The V end was cut by 3 bases, the J end by 3 bases, with 10 bases between. CDR1 KGHDR and CDR2 SFDVKD come from the germline V gene. The CDR3 consists of 14 residues. CDR3 amino acids: CATSDPRTEETQYF. In nucleotides, the CDR3 is TGTGCCACCAGTGATCCCCGGACAGAAGAGACCCAGTACTTC.

The rearrangement uses TRBV6-6 and TRBJ1-4; 10 nucleotides match TRBD1. The CDR3 extends over 15 amino acids. V lost 2 bases and J lost 6; bases outside the gene matches: 3. Per the germline V gene, CDR1 is MNHNY and CDR2 is SVGAGI (reference sequence). CDR3 region: CASSYVDRGDEKLFF. DNA of the CDR3: TGTGCCAGCAGTTACGTGGACAGGGGGGATGAAAAACTGTTTTTT.

V usage is TRBV12-3 or TRBV12-4 and J usage is TRBJ1-1, with 7 bases identical to TRBD1. The V gene end was trimmed by 4 bases and the J gene end by 4 bases; junction bases not matched to a gene: 12. The CDR3 spans 16 residues. The CDR3 is CASSSGQPSAGTEAFF. For the CDR3, the DNA is TGTGCCAGCAGTTCGGGACAGCCATCGGCGGGCACTGAAGCTTTCTTT.

The V and J genes are TRBV12-3 or TRBV12-4 and TRBJ1-2; TRBD1 aligns across 8 bases. The CDR3 has 17 residues. V dropped 6 bases and J dropped 7; count of bases not matched to a gene: 19. Here the CDR3 DNA reads TGTGCCAGCAGCTCCCGGGACAGGCGCCGGAGGGGAGGTGGCTACACCTTC. Translating it yields CASSSRDRRRRGGGYTF.

This clonotype has a handful of counts. The chain joins TRBV5-4 to TRBJ2-5; unclear D gene. The V gene lost 3 bases and the J gene lost 2 bases, with 14 bases spanning the gap. This CDR3 is built from 15 residues. Germline V gene sequence: CDR1 SGHNT, CDR2 YYREEE (reference sequence). The CDR3 DNA sequence: TGTGCCAGCAGCTCCCCGGTCCAGCCTCAAGAGACCCAGTACTTC. This codes for CASSSPVQPQETQYF.

V gene TRBV5-5 combines with J gene TRBJ2-3; TRBD2 matches at 9 bases. The CDR3 has 16 amino acids. The germline gives CDR1 SGHKS, CDR2 YYEKEE (reference sequence). The trim removed 4 bases at V and 6 bases at J, leaving 12 bases unmatched. CDR3 DNA: TGTGCCAGCAGCGAAGGACCAGCGGGGGGCTGGGATACGCAGTATTTT. This encodes CASSEGPAGGWDTQYF.